This T cell receptor beta chain was found in a study of T cell changes during pregnancy in multiple sclerosis. The V and J ends lost 4 bases and 1 base respectively, with 11 bases between them. CDR3 size: 16 residues. Per germline, CDR1 LGHNA and CDR2 YSLEER. Repertoires were generated with immunoSEQ multiplex PCR, while TCRdb's copy carries only in-frame clones and drops some. Here the sample spans over 55,000 clones, about nine tenths being singletons. The receptor's source is a female donor in good health, enrolled as a control in a pregnancy study. Sequenced here: peripheral blood, sampled after pregnancy. The gene calls are TRBV4-3 and TRBJ1-6, with TRBD1 as a possible D gene (5 bases). For the CDR3, the DNA is TGCGCCAGCAGCCGGGAGGGGTGGTCCTATAATTCACCCCTCCACTTT. Translated, it gives CASSREGWSYNSPLHF.